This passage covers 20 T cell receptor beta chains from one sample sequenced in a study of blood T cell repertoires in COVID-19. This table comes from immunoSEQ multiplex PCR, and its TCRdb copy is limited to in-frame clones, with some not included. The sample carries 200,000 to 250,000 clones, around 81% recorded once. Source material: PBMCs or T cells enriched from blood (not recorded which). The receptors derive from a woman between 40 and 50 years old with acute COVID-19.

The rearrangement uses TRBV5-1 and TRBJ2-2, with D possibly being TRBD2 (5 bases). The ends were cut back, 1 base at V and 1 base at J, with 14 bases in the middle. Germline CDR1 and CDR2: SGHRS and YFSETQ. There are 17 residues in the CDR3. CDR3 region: CASSLFGRALNTGELFF. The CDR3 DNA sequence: TGCGCCAGCAGCTTGTTCGGGCGGGCGCTGAACACCGGGGAGCTGTTTTTT.

The CDR3 region is CASSATEYGYTF. Here the CDR3 DNA reads TGTGCCAGCAGCGCGACTGAATATGGCTACACCTTC. The V gene is TRBV7-8, the J gene TRBJ1-2, with D unresolved. V gave up 5 bases and J gave up 5 bases, with 9 bases separating them. This CDR3 is 12 amino acids long. Germline lookup yields CDR1 SGHVS and CDR2 FQNEAQ.

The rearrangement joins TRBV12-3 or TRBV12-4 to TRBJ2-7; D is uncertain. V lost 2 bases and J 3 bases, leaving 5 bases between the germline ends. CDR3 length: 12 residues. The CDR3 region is CASSLRLYEQYF. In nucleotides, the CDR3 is TGTGCCAGCAGTTTAAGACTCTACGAGCAGTACTTC.

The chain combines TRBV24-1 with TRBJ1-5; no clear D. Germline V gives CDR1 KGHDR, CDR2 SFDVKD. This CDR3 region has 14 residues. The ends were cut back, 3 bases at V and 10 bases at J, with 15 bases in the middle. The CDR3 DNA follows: TGTGCCACCAGTGATAGGGAGCCGGAGGGTCCCCAGCATTTT. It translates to CATSDREPEGPQHF.

The CDR3 loop reads CASSTLMRRPSNTGELFF. CDR3 coding DNA: TGTGCCAGCAGCACCCTAATGAGGCGTCCCTCGAACACCGGGGAGCTGTTTTTT. The V gene is TRBV5-5, the J gene TRBJ2-2, with D uncertain. CDR1 is SGHKS and CDR2 is YYEKEE in the germline V gene (reference sequence). V lost 4 bases to trimming and J lost 0 bases, with 19 bases between them. The CDR3 length is 18 residues.

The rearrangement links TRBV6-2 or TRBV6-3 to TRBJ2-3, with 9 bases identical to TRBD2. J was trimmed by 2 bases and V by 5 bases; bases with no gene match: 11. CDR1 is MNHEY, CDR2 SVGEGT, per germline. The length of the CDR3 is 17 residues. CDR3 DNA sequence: TGTGCCAGCAGTACCCCCCGGACTAGCGACAACACAGATACGCAGTATTTT. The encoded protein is CASSTPRTSDNTDTQYF.

CDR3 sequence (DNA): TGCGCCAGCAGCGTCCGGGTGGACAAGCAGTTCTTC. Translating gives CASSVRVDKQFF. This chain uses TRBV5-1 with TRBJ2-1; the D gene is possibly TRBD1 (5 bases). CDR1 is SGHRS and CDR2 is YFSETQ in the germline V gene. This CDR3 region has 12 residues. Trimming removed 4 bases from V and 11 bases from J, with 13 bases in between.

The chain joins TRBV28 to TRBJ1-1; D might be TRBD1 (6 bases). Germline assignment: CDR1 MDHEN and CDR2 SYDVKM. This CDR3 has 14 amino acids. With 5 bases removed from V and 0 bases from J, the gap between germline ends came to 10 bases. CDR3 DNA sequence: TGTGCCAGCAGTCCAGGGGCCCTGAACACTGAAGCTTTCTTT. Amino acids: CASSPGALNTEAFF. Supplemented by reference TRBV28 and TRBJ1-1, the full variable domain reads DVKVTQSSRYLVKRTGEKVFLECVQDMDHENMFWYRQDPGLGLRLIYFSYDVKMKEKGDIPEGYSVSREKKERFSLILESASTNQTSMYLCASSPGALNTEAFFGQGTRLTVV.

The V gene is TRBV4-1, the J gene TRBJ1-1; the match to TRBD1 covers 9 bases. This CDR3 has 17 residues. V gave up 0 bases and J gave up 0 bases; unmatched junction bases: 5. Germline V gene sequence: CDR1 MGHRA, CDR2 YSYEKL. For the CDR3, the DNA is TGCGCCAGCAGCCAAGATCCCGGGACAGGGATGAACACTGAAGCTTTCTTT. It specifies CASSQDPGTGMNTEAFF.

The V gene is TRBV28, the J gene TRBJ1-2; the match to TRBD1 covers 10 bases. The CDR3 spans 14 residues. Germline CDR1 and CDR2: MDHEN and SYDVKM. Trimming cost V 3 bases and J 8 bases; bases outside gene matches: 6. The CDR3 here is CASSLYGTGVGYTF. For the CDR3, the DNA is TGTGCCAGCAGTTTGTATGGGACAGGGGTGGGCTACACCTTC.

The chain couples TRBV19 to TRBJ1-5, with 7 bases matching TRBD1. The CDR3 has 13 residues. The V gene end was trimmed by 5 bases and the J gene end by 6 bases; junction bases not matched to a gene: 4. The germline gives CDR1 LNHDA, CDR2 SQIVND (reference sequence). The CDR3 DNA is TGTGCCAGTAGTGAACAGGGGTCTCAGCCCCAGCATTTT. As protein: CASSEQGSQPQHF.

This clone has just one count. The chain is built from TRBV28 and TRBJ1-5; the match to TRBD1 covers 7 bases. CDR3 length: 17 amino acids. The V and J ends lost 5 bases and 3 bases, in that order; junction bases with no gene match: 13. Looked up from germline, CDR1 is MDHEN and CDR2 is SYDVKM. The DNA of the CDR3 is TGTGCCAGCAGTCCCCTTCCACCGGGACAGCCCAATCAGCCCCAGCATTTT. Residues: CASSPLPPGQPNQPQHF.

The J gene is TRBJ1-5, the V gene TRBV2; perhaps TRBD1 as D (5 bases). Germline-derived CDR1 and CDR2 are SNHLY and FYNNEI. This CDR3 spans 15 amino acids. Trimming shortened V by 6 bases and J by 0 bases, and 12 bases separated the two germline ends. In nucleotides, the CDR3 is TGTGCCAGCAGGGTTCAGGGTCTTAGCAATCAGCCCCAGCATTTT. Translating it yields CASRVQGLSNQPQHF.

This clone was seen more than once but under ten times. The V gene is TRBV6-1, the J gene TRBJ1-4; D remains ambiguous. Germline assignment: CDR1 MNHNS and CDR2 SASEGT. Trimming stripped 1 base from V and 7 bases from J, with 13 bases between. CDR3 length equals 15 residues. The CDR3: CASSEEEVRSEKLFF. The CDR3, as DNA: TGTGCCAGCAGTGAAGAGGAGGTCAGGTCTGAAAAACTGTTTTTT.

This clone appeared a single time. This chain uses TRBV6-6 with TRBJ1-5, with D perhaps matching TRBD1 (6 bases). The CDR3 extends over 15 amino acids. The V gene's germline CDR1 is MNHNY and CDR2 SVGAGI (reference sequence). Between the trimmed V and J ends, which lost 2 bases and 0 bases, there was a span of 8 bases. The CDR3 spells CASSYDRSSNQPQHF. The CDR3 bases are TGTGCCAGCAGTTACGACAGGTCTAGCAATCAGCCCCAGCATTTT.

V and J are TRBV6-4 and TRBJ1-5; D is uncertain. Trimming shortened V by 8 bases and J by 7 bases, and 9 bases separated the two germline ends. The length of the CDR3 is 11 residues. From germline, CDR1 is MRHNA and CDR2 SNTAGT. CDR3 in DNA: TGTGCCAGCTCCGGGAGGCAGCCCCAGCATTTT. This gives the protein CASSGRQPQHF.

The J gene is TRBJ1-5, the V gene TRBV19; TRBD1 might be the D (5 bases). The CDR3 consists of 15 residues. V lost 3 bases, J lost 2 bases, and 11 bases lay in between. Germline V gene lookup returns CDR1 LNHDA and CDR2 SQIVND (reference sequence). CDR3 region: CASSILGGGNQPQHF. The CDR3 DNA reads TGTGCCAGTAGTATTTTAGGAGGGGGCAATCAGCCCCAGCATTTT.

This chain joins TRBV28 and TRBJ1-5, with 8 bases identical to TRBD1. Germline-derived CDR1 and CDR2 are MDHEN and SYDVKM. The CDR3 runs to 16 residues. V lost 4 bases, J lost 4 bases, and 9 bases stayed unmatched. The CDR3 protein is CASSSTAGGRNQPQHF. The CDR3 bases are TGTGCCAGCAGTTCGACCGCAGGGGGCAGGAATCAGCCCCAGCATTTT.

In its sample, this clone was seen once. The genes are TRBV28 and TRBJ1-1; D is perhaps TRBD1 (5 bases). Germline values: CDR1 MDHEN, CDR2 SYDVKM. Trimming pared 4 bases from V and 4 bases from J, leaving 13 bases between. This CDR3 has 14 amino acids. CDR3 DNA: TGTGCCAGCAGTTATTATTTTAGGGGCACTGAAGCTTTCTTT. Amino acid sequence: CASSYYFRGTEAFF.

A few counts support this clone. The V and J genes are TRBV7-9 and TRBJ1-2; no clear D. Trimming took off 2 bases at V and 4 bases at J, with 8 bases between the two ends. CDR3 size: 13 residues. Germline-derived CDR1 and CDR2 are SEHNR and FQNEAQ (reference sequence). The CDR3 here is CASSLNGGYGYTF. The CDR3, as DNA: TGTGCCAGCAGCTTAAACGGCGGCTATGGCTACACCTTC.